The clone carrying this T cell receptor beta chain has just one count. The antigen remains undetermined. This specimen comes from a study of vaccination effects on CD4 cells after COVID-19. The V gene lost 3 bases and the J gene lost 0 bases, with 6 bases spanning the gap. The length of the CDR3 is 13 residues. The V gene's germline CDR1 is GTSNPN and CDR2 SVGIG (reference sequence). The method was immunoSEQ multiplex PCR; TCRdb's version includes in-frame clones alone and lacks a portion of them. The table has tens of thousands of clones, just under 75% seen once; the top ten hold around 3.3%. Antigen-specific CD4+ T cells expanded by the ViraFEST assay with viral peptide pools were then sequenced. Isolation of CD4+ T cells took place after approximately 10 days of culture. Nucleocapsid antibodies stayed negative before and after vaccination, showing no earlier SARS-CoV-2 infection. IL-2 medium supplanted half the medium on days 3 and 7.

The sample was CD4+ T cells from PBMCs cultured with SARS-CoV-2 spike peptides, taken before COVID-19 vaccination. V and J are TRBV30 and TRBJ1-3, with D unclear. The clonotype comes from a human donor who received a COVID-19 vaccine. In nucleotides, the CDR3 is TGTGCCTGGAGCATCGCCTCTGGAAACACCATATATTTT. It encodes CAWSIASGNTIYF.